This TCR beta chain derives from a study of blood T cell repertoires in COVID-19 (dated by TCRdb to 2018 to 2021). With regard to the full study: The collaborator samples originated in the United States, Italy and Spain and spanned the acute and convalescent phases of COVID-19. The prospective study material was composed of cDNA or gDNA derived from T cells, B-cell-depleted T cells, or PBMCs. Subjects who had been exposed to COVID-19, were actively infected with it, or had recovered from it provided the deeply sampled blood TCRbeta repertoires that made up the dataset. A freely available public database, intended as a resource for researchers studying the immune response to SARS-CoV-2, is where the repertoires were released. The samples were drawn from the first 160 participants of the ongoing ImmuneRACE study and from over 950 subjects provided by 6 global collaborators. Sample metadata almost always included a de-identified subject ID, COVID-19 status, age in years and sex. Where available, HLA class I and class II types were obtained from metadata supplied by the sample provider rather than from assay-based typing.

Each collaborating institution followed its own protocols to collect whole blood in K2EDTA tubes. For TCRbeta analysis, collaborator samples were shipped as frozen whole blood, as isolated PBMCs, or as DNA extracted from either sample type. About this clone itself: Which antigen it targets is not known. No per-base quality is available; no much larger clone lies one base away.

TCRbeta CDR3 regions were amplified from genomic DNA using the immunoSEQ Assay, a bias-controlled multiplex PCR. The study's own analysis went as follows. The number of nucleated cells in each sample was estimated by amplification of reference gene primers within the assay. To quantify the absolute abundance of each unique TCRbeta CDR3 rearrangement, sequence reads were collapsed and filtered. Productive Simpson clonality was computed per sample as the square root of Simpson's diversity index over productive rearrangements. TCRdb mirrors the immuneACCESS table, restricted to in-frame sequences. Some clones are absent from its copies; in checked studies, under half trace to an unresolved V gene, and the reason for the others is unknown. For V, J and clone size, that table is used; D and trimming come from the DNA. The sample profile shows about 120,000 clones; 65% to 90% of them were found once. The top ten hold about 6.2% of the sample.

General study outcomes and caveats: The quantity of clinical and demographic metadata differed by source and by participant and was supplied without curation.

Inclusive of the bounding cysteine and phenylalanine, the CDR3 is 16 residues long. Here the CDR3 DNA is all that survives: 48 bases in frame from base 1. Trimmed from V: 4 bases; trimmed from J: 1 base; junction bases lacking a gene match: 5. As encoded in the germline V gene (reference sequence), CDR1 is SGHNT while CDR2 is YYREEE. Sequencing was done on a sample of peripheral blood. The rearranged chain carries TRBV5-4 and TRBJ1-1; 12 nucleotides in the junction match TRBD1. The clonotype was recovered from an elderly man with active or convalescent COVID-19. The nucleotide sequence is given as TGTGCCAGCAGCCCCGGGACAGGGGGCTCGAACACTGAAGCTTTCTTT. Translated, this is CASSPGTGGSNTEAFF.